This section outlines one T cell receptor (beta chain) sequence together with its context. These data originate in a study of blood T cell repertoires in COVID-19. Study background: Collection of acute and convalescent COVID-19 samples took place in the United States, Italy and Spain.

Per the study methods: It was from reference gene primer amplification that nucleated cell counts were estimated. Method: immunoSEQ multiplex PCR; TCRdb's copy keeps in-frame clones and lacks some. From that table come the V and J calls and clone size; the DNA was used to work out D and trimming. The table shows some 230,000 clones, with approximately 80% occurring only once. This clonotype was sampled from a woman between 50 and 59 years old with acute or convalescent COVID-19. Source material: peripheral blood.

The CDR3 reads CASSLTGQDPYEQYF. Written as DNA, the CDR3 is TGTGCCAGCAGCTTAACAGGACAGGATCCCTACGAGCAGTACTTC. The J gene is TRBJ2-7, the V gene TRBV7-9, with 7 bases matching TRBD1. The CDR3 extends over 15 amino acids. V shed 2 bases and J 2 bases; nucleotides not matched to a gene: 6. The V gene's germline CDR1 is SEHNR and CDR2 FQNEAQ (reference sequence).